This TCR beta chain was retrieved from a study of cytomegalovirus exposure and HLA in healthy donors. General study results and limits: Apart from CMV serostatus, no immune exposure information was available. Published work reported that the classifier diagnosed cytomegalovirus status with high specificity and sensitivity.

This clone appeared a few times. Its antigen is unknown. The V gene end was trimmed by 7 bases and the J gene end by 5 bases; junction bases not matched to a gene: 9. Germline CDR1 reads SQVTM; CDR2 reads ANQGSEA. The CDR3 has 14 residues. This PCR relied on a set of 60 Vbeta primers and 13 Jbeta primers. Data came from immunoSEQ multiplex PCR; TCRdb stores just in-frame clones and leaves some out. The sample lists over 150,000 clones, approximately 77% occurring once. The sample taken for sequencing was PBMCs. The chain is built from TRBV29-1 and TRBJ2-7, with 12 bases lining up with TRBD1. The clonotype was recovered from a man younger than 45 in good health and CMV-seropositive. The CDR3 coding sequence is TGCAGCGGCGGAGGGGGGACAGGGGGCGACGAGCAGTACTTC. Protein product: CSGGGGTGGDEQYF.